This T cell receptor beta chain was retrieved from a study of identical twins. This clonotype was counted ten times or more. Its cognate antigen is unknown. TCRdb fed the 5' RACE reads into MiXCR, producing one record per CDR3 protein. The data show around 490,000 distinct CDR3 sequences, roughly an eighth seen once. General observations from the study: Out-of-frame beta chain sequences displayed weaker excess sharing between twins. Insertions were fewer in abundant cord blood beta clonotypes, whereas memory repertoires showed none of this pattern.

The V and J ends lost 5 bases and 2 bases, in that order; junction bases with no gene match: 13. Germline lookup yields CDR1 SGHAT and CDR2 FQNNGV. This CDR3 spans 19 amino acids. The donors were all healthy and Caucasian. These data were also reused for a study on yellow fever vaccine responses in identical twins.

This chain joins TRBV11-2 and TRBJ2-5, with 14 positions matching TRBD2. The source material was CD4+ T cells sorted from blood. This sequence was found in a woman younger than 35 in good health. The CDR3 DNA reads as TGTGCCAGCAGCATCGTTGGGACTAGCGGGAGAGGCTTTCAAGAGACCCAGTACTTC. This codes for CASSIVGTSGRGFQETQYF.